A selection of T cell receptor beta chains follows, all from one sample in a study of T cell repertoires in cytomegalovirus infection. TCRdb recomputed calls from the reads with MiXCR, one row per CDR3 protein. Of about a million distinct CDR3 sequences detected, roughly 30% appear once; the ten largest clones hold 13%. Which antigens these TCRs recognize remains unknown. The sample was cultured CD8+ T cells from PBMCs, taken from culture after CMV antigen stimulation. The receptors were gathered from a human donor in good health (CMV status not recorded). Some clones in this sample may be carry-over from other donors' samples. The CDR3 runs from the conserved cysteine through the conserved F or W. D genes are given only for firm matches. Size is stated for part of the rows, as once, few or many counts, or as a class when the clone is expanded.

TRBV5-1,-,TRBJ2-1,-,TGCGCCAGCAGAGGGACCCAAACCTACAATGAGCAGTTCTTC,CASRGTQTYNEQFF
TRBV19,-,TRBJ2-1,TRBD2,TGTGCCAGTAGTGTAGCGGGGGCTTACAATGAGCAGTTCTTC,CASSVAGAYNEQFF
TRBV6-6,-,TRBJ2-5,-,TGTGCCAGCAGTTACTCTAAGAGGCTGGAGACCCAGTACTTC,CASSYSKRLETQYF
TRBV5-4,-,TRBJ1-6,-,TGTGCCAGCAGCCCCGGCAGGGTAAACAATTCACCCCTCCACTTT,CASSPGRVNNSPLHF
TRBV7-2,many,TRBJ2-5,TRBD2,TGTGCCAGCAGCTTACCTAGCGGGGAGACCCAGTACTTC,CASSLPSGETQYF
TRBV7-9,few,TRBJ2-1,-,TGTGCCAGCAGCCGATGGGGGGGGCACGGGAATGAGCAGTTCTTC,CASSRWGGHGNEQFF
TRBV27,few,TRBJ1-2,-,TGTGCCAGCAGTTTATCGAGAGGGGTACATGGCTACACCTTC,CASSLSRGVHGYTF
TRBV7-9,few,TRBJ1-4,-,TGTGCCAGCAGCTTACCGGTCGGGACTAATGAAAAACTGTTTTTT,CASSLPVGTNEKLFF
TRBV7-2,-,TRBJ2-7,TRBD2,TGTGCCAGCAGCTTCCTGGCGGGGGTCGACGAGCAGTACTTC,CASSFLAGVDEQYF
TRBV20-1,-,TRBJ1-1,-,TGCAGTGCTAGAGATCAGGGAGGGAATAGAAACACTGAAGCTTTCTTT,CSARDQGGNRNTEAFF
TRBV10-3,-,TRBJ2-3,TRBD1,TGTGCCATCAGTGAGGAACCGGGACAGACCCCAAGCACAGATACGCAGTATTTT,CAISEEPGQTPSTDTQYF
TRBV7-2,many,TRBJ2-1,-,TGTGCCACCCAGGGGGGGGCTTTGGAGGGCTACAATGAGCAGTTCTTC,CATQGGALEGYNEQFF
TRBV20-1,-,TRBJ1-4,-,TGCAGTGCTAGATTCTCCCAGGACCCCCGAGGGGAAAAACTGTTTTTT,CSARFSQDPRGEKLFF
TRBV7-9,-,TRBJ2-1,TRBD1,TGTGCCAGCAGCTCCGACAGGGACGACAATGAGCAGTTCTTC,CASSSDRDDNEQFF
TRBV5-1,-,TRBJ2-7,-,TGCGCCAGCAGCTTCTCGGGGGGCTACTCCTACGAGCAGTACTTC,CASSFSGGYSYEQYF
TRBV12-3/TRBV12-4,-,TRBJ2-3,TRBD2,TGTGCCAGCACCTCGGGGGGGCCTTCGACAGATACGCAGTATTTT,CASTSGGPSTDTQYF
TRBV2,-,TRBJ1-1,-,TGTGCCAGCAGTGAGCGGGAGTGGATGAACACTGAAGCTTTCTTT,CASSEREWMNTEAFF
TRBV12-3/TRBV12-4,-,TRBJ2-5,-,TGTGCCAGCAGCACTCTAGGCAGCCAAGAGACCCAGTACTTC,CASSTLGSQETQYF
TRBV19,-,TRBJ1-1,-,TGTGCCAGTAGTATTCAGTCAGGCTTCGCAGACACTGAAGCTTTCTTT,CASSIQSGFADTEAFF
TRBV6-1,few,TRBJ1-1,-,TGTGCCAGCAGTCGAACTGGGGGGGCGGAGGGAGCTTTCTTT,CASSRTGGAEGAFF
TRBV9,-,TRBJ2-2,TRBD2,TGTGCCAGCAGCGTAACCCGAGCGGGGGGGGACACCGGGGAGCTGTTTTTT,CASSVTRAGGDTGELFF
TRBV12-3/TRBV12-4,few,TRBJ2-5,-,TGTGCCAGCAGTTTACAGGCCTTTCCGGTCGGAGAGACCCAGTACTTC,CASSLQAFPVGETQYF
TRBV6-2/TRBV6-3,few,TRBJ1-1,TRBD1,TGTGCCAGCAGTACCGCGACAGGGTCCTCGAACACTGAAGCTTTCTTT,CASSTATGSSNTEAFF
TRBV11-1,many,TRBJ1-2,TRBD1,TGTGCCAGCAGTTCCCCCGGGGACAGATCCTCTGGCTACACCTTC,CASSSPGDRSSGYTF
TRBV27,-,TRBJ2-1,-,TGTGCCAGCAGTTTGGAAAAGGGAGTCAATGAGCAGTTCTTC,CASSLEKGVNEQFF
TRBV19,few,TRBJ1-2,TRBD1,TGTGCCAGTAGTAGGGACAGGGGGAATAACTATGGCTACACCTTC,CASSRDRGNNYGYTF
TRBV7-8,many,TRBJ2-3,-,TGTGCCAGCAGCCCCAGGGTGGGCACAGATACGCAGTATTTT,CASSPRVGTDTQYF
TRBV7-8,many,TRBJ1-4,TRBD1,TGTGCCAGCAGCTTAGCGGACAGGGAAGACGAAAAACTGTTTTTT,CASSLADREDEKLFF
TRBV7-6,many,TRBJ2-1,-,TGTGCCAGCAGCTTATCCCGACTCTACAATGAGCAGTTCTTC,CASSLSRLYNEQFF
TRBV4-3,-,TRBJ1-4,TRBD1,TGCGCCAGCAGCCAAGATACGGGACAGGGACGCGTGGGTGAAAAACTGTTTTTT,CASSQDTGQGRVGEKLFF
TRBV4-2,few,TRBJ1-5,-,TGTGCCAGCAGCCAGGATGAGACAGCAAGCAATCAGCCCCAGCATTTT,CASSQDETASNQPQHF
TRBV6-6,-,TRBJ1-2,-,TGTGCCAGCATATTGGGGGGAGTGTCTGGCTACACCTTC,CASILGGVSGYTF
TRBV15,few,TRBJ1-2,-,TGTGCCACCAGCAGCCTGAAGGGGAGAGCTAACTATGGCTACACCTTC,CATSSLKGRANYGYTF
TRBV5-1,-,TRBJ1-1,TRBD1,TGCGCCAGCAGCTTGAGGGGGCGTGGGGACACTGAAGCTTTCTTT,CASSLRGRGDTEAFF
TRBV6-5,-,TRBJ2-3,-,TGTGCCAGCAGTTACGGGGATCACGTCCCTAGCACAGATACGCAGTATTTT,CASSYGDHVPSTDTQYF
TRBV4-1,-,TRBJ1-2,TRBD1,TGCGCCAGCAGCCAAGAACAGGGGAATGGCTACACCTTC,CASSQEQGNGYTF
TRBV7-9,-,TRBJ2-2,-,TGTGCCAGCAGCTTATATATCGCCGGCTCCACCGGGGAGCTGTTTTTT,CASSLYIAGSTGELFF